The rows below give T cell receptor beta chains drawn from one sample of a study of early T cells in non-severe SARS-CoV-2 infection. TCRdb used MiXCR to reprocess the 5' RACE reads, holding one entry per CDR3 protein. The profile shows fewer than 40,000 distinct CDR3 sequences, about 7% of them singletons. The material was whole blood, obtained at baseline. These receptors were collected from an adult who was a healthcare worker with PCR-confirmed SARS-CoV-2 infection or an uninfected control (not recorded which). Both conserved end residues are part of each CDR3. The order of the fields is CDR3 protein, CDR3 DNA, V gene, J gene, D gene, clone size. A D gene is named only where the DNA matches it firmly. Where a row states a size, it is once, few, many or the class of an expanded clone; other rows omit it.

cdr3_aa: CASSYYASGRAILFETQYF
cdr3_nt: TGTGCCAGCAGTTACTATGCTAGCGGGAGGGCCATCCTGTTTGAGACCCAGTACTTC
v_call: TRBV6-2/TRBV6-3
j_call: TRBJ2-5
d_call: TRBD2
clone_size: many

cdr3_aa: CASSYSNQGAGELFF
cdr3_nt: TGTGCCAGCAGTTACTCCAATCAGGGTGCCGGGGAGCTGTTTTTT
v_call: TRBV6-5
j_call: TRBJ2-2
d_call: -
clone_size: few

cdr3_aa: CSATLSGSTINEQFF
cdr3_nt: TGCAGCGCCACCCTAAGCGGCTCAACCATCAATGAGCAGTTCTTC
v_call: TRBV29-1
j_call: TRBJ2-1
d_call: -
clone_size: many

cdr3_aa: CASSPGQGDYEQYF
cdr3_nt: TGTGCCAGCAGCCCGGGACAGGGGGACTACGAGCAGTACTTC
v_call: TRBV5-6
j_call: TRBJ2-7
d_call: TRBD1
clone_size: many

cdr3_aa: CASSAFGAETTYNEQFF
cdr3_nt: TGTGCCAGCAGTGCATTTGGGGCGGAAACAACCTACAATGAGCAGTTCTTC
v_call: TRBV2
j_call: TRBJ2-1
d_call: -
clone_size: few

cdr3_aa: CASSFSGGNIQYF
cdr3_nt: TGTGCCAGCAGCTTCTCAGGCGGGAACATTCAGTACTTC
v_call: TRBV7-9
j_call: TRBJ2-4
d_call: -
clone_size: -

cdr3_aa: CASRKTGDSYNEQFF
cdr3_nt: TGCGCCAGCAGGAAGACAGGGGACTCCTACAATGAGCAGTTCTTC
v_call: TRBV5-1
j_call: TRBJ2-1
d_call: TRBD1
clone_size: few

cdr3_aa: CASSKACQPTEAFF
cdr3_nt: TGTGCCAGCAGCAAAGCGTGCCAGCCGACTGAAGCTTTCTTT
v_call: TRBV21-1
j_call: TRBJ1-1
d_call: -
clone_size: few

cdr3_aa: CASSDSGQGTDTQYF
cdr3_nt: TGTGCCAGCAGTGACTCGGGACAGGGCACAGATACGCAGTATTTT
v_call: TRBV6-4
j_call: TRBJ2-3
d_call: TRBD1
clone_size: few

cdr3_aa: CATTSGGRTNTEAFF
cdr3_nt: TGTGCCACGACTTCCGGGGGGCGGACGAACACTGAAGCTTTCTTT
v_call: TRBV19
j_call: TRBJ1-1
d_call: -
clone_size: -

cdr3_aa: CASSKGRVGTGYSNQPQHF
cdr3_nt: TGTGCCAGCAGCAAAGGGAGGGTCGGGACAGGATATAGCAATCAGCCCCAGCATTTT
v_call: TRBV21-1
j_call: TRBJ1-5
d_call: -
clone_size: many

cdr3_aa: CASAGGLGNEQFF
cdr3_nt: TGTGCCAGCGCGGGAGGGTTGGGGAATGAGCAGTTCTTC
v_call: TRBV6-5
j_call: TRBJ2-1
d_call: TRBD2
clone_size: many

cdr3_aa: CASSLYRGGEKVEELFF
cdr3_nt: TGTGCCAGCAGCTTGTATCGGGGCGGGGAAAAGGTGGAGGAGCTGTTTTTT
v_call: TRBV5-4
j_call: TRBJ2-2
d_call: -
clone_size: many

cdr3_aa: CASSLGWGDEQFF
cdr3_nt: TGTGCCAGCAGCTTAGGTTGGGGAGATGAGCAGTTCTTC
v_call: TRBV7-3
j_call: TRBJ2-1
d_call: -
clone_size: few

cdr3_aa: CASSSGPFGTNTEAFF
cdr3_nt: TGCGCCAGCAGCTCCGGACCTTTCGGTACGAACACTGAAGCTTTCTTT
v_call: TRBV5-1
j_call: TRBJ1-1
d_call: -
clone_size: -

cdr3_aa: CAGTRGLPYSGANVLTF
cdr3_nt: TGTGCCGGGACCCGGGGGCTCCCTTACTCTGGGGCCAACGTCCTGACTTTC
v_call: TRBV30
j_call: TRBJ2-6
d_call: -
clone_size: few

cdr3_aa: CASSQRGARSYEQYF
cdr3_nt: TGTGCCAGCAGCCAACGGGGGGCTCGCTCCTACGAGCAGTACTTC
v_call: TRBV3-1
j_call: TRBJ2-7
d_call: -
clone_size: -

cdr3_aa: CSVTAQETQYF
cdr3_nt: TGCAGCGTGACAGCGCAAGAGACCCAGTACTTC
v_call: TRBV29-1
j_call: TRBJ2-5
d_call: -
clone_size: few